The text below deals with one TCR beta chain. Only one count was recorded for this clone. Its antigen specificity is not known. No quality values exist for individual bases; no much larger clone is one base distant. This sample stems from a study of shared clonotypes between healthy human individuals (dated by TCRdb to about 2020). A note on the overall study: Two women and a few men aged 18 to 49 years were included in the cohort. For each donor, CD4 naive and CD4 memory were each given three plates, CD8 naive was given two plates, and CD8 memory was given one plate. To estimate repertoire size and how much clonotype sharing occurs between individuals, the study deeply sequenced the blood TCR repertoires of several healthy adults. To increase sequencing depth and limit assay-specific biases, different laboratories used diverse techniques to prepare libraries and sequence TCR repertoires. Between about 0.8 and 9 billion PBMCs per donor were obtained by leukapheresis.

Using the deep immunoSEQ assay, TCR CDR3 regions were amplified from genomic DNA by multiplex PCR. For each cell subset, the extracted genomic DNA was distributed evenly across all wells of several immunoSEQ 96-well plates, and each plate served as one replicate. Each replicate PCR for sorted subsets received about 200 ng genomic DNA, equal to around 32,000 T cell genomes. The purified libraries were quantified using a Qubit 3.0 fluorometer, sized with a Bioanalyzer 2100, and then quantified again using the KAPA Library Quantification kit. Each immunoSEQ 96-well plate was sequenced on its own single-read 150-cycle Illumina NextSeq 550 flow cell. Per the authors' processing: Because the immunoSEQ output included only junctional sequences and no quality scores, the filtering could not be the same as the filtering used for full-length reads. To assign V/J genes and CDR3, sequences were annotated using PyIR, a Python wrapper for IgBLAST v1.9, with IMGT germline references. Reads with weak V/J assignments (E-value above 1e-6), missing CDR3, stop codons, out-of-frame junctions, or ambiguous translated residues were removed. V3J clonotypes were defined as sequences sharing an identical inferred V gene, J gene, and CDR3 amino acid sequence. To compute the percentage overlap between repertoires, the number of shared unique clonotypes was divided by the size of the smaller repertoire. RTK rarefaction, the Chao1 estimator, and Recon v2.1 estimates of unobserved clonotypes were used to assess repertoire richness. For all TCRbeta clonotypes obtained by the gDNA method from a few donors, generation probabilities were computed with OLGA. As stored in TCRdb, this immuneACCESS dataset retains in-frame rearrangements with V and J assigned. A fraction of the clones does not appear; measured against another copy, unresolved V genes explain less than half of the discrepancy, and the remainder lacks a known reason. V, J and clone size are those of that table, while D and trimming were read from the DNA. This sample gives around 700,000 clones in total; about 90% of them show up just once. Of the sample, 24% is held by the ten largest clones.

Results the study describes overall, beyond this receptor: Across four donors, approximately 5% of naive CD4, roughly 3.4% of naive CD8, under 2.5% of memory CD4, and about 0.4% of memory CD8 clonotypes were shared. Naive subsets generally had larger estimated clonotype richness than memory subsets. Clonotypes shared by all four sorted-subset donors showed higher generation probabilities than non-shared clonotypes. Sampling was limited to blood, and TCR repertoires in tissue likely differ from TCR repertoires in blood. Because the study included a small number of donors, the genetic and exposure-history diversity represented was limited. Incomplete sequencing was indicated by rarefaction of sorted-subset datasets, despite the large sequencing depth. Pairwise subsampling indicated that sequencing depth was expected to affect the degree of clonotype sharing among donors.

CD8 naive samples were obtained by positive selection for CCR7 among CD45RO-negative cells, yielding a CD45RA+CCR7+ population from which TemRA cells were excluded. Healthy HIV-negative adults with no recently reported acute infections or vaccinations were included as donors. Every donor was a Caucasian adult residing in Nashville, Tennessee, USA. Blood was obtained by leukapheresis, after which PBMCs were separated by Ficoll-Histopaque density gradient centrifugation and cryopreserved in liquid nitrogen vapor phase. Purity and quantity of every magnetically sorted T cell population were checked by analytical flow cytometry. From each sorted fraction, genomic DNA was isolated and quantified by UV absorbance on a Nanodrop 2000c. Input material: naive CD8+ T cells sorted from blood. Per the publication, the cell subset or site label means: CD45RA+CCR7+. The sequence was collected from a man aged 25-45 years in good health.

The nucleotide sequence is TGTGCCACTCTACGAGGGGTTGCAACTAATGAAAAACTGTTTTTT. It translates to CATLRGVATNEKLFF. Here the chain combines TRBV10-3 and TRBJ1-4; TRBD1 is a weak D gene call, 5 bases matching. Via the germline V gene, CDR1 is ENHRY and CDR2 SYGVKD. The CDR3 sequence holds 15 residues, the cysteine and phenylalanine included. Solely the CDR3 DNA is kept, with 45 bases framed from the first base. At the junction V is shortened by 10 bases and J by 0 bases, with 15 bases in between.